A selection of T cell receptor beta chains follows, all from one sample in a study of blood T cell repertoires in COVID-19. Sequencing was performed with immunoSEQ multiplex PCR; in TCRdb, only in-frame clones are kept and a portion is missing. The table has some 240,000 clones, about 80% seen once; the top ten hold around 3.5%. Sequencing was done on a sample of PBMCs or T cells enriched from blood (not recorded which). These receptors were taken from a man aged 45-65 years who had recovered from COVID-19. Each CDR3 is given without its conserved first and last residue. Clone sizes are given selectively: once, few, many, or a class where the clone is expanded.

TRBV7-9	NA	TRBJ2-3	ASSKPGLAGNTQY
TRBV5-1	once	TRBJ1-2	ASSPPRVNYGYT
TRBV19	NA	TRBJ2-1	ASSIGRGQGIDEQF
TRBV3-1/TRBV3-2	NA	TRBJ2-5	ASSQAGLAGLQETQY
TRBV5-6	NA	TRBJ2-2	ASSSDRGVGELF
TRBV6-5	NA	TRBJ2-2	ASSRTGMVLF
TRBV5-1	NA	TRBJ1-1	ASSLGGRENTEAF
TRBV4-1	NA	TRBJ1-2	ASSHSFYAAISYT
TRBV5-1	NA	TRBJ1-2	ASSLPQGQGVDGYT
TRBV14	NA	TRBJ2-1	ASSQLAGSYNEQF
TRBV6-5	NA	TRBJ2-3	ANGLWDTQY
TRBV7-8	NA	TRBJ1-6	ASSRQGNRSPLH
TRBV14	NA	TRBJ1-6	ASSQLDRHNSPLH
TRBV5-6	NA	TRBJ2-1	ASSLGGGRGSNEQF
TRBV11-2	NA	TRBJ1-4	ASTTGIRPNEKLF
TRBV4-3	NA	TRBJ2-7	ASSQERGLGGYEQY
TRBV5-1	NA	TRBJ1-5	ASSLKGGQEKPQH
TRBV19	NA	TRBJ1-5	ASSIDNRAYQPQH
TRBV9	NA	TRBJ2-1	ASSVAPGSEQF
TRBV10-3	NA	TRBJ1-5	ASDRVPSNQPQH
TRBV19	NA	TRBJ2-7	ASSKSLGRTGEDEQY
TRBV12-3/TRBV12-4	once	TRBJ1-2	AIRDRDGYT
TRBV1	NA	TRBJ1-2	TSSQEWPDRLTRDPFGYT
TRBV11-3	NA	TRBJ2-3	ASSLSSGTDTQY
TRBV4-1	once	TRBJ2-5	ASSHPIGQLQETQY
TRBV19	NA	TRBJ1-2	ASTTEEALYGYT